The 5 T cell receptor beta chains given below trace back to one sample, sequenced in a study of tumor-infiltrating lymphocytes in primary liver carcinoma. Both RNA and DNA were isolated together from approximately 20-30 mg of bulk tissue that had not been sorted. The template, 500 ng total RNA, yielded TCR beta cDNA made with a constant-region primer. Slightly modified ARM-PCR, run as three nested multiplex PCR rounds, produced the TCR beta libraries. Two initial PCR rounds of roughly 10 cycles each paired TRBV1-TRBV30 forward primers with a C-beta reverse primer. From the multiplex PCR reads, TCRdb called clonotypes with MiXCR, one entry per CDR3 protein. The profile shows around 56,000 distinct CDR3 sequences, just over 70% of them singletons. Source material: liver tumor tissue from sampling region 2. Subset described: tumor region T2, inferior pole. The receptors stem from a man aged 35 to 55 with primary liver carcinoma and hepatitis B virus infection.

A remark on this clonotype: The CDR3 does not end in the conserved phenylalanine or tryptophan, so this is likely a read error. The chain uses TRBV12-3 or TRBV12-4 and TRBJ1-6; D gene uncertain. The CDR3 is 13 residues long. The CDR3 DNA is TGTGCCAGTAGTTTAGGGTCGGGTTCACCCCTCCACTAT. Translation: CASSLGSGSPLHY.

In nucleotides, the CDR3 is TGTGCCATCAGTGATCAAGAAGGGACTAGCGGGCGCTCCTACAAACAGTACTTC. Its translation is CAISDQEGTSGRSYKQYF. The chain couples TRBV10-3 to TRBJ2-7, with 12 bases fitting TRBD2. Trimming took 3 bases from V and 10 from J; bases not matched to a gene: 19. Germline V gene data show CDR1 as ENHRY and CDR2 as SYGVKD. The CDR3 contains 18 residues.

The CDR3 here is CASSRLAGMYEQYF. Here the CDR3 DNA reads TGTGCCAGTAGTCGACTAGCGGGAATGTACGAGCAGTACTTC. The chain combines TRBV6-2 or TRBV6-3 with TRBJ2-7, with TRBD2 matching 11 bases. V lost 9 bases, J lost 4 bases, and 8 bases stayed unmatched. CDR1 and CDR2 from the germline V gene are MNHEY and SVGEGT. The CDR3 loop spans 14 amino acids.

Of note for this clonotype: The germline gene is not matched at one end of the junction; a read error may be the cause. CDR3 protein: CASSLTVGGIQYF. The CDR3, as DNA: TGCGCCAGCAGTTTAACGGTTGGGGGGATCCAGTATTTC. The V gene is TRBV12-3 or TRBV12-4, the J gene TRBJ2-5, with a possible D match to TRBD2 (6 bases). CDR3 length: 13 amino acids.

The chain employs TRBV4-3 and TRBJ1-2; 9 nucleotides agree with TRBD1. The CDR3 totals 14 residues. Germline CDR1 and CDR2: LGHNA and YSLEER. V was clipped by 2 bases and J by 6 bases; unmatched bases: 4. Here the CDR3 reads CASSQPGTGNGYTF. The CDR3 nucleotides are TGCGCCAGCAGCCAACCCGGGACAGGGAATGGCTACACCTTC.